This T cell receptor beta chain comes out of a study of a mutant IDH1 vaccine in newly diagnosed glioma. Background on the study: The study started vaccination 4-6 weeks after radiotherapy alone, or with temozolomide cycles. Mean patient age was around 40 years; approximately 60% were male and 37.5% female. Patients' prior therapy spanned radiotherapy, temozolomide, or both; most underwent both.

Turning to this clone: Its target is unknown.

Data came from immunoSEQ multiplex PCR; TCRdb stores just in-frame clones and leaves some out. The sample lists about 55,000 clones, around 80% occurring once. This sample's time point: week 23, last vaccination. What each vaccine dose contained was 300 ug of mutant IDH1 20-mer peptide, accompanied by topical imiquimod. The TCR originated in a middle-aged man with glioma. The sample consisted of PBMCs, taken from a glioma patient whose treatment included an IDH1 peptide vaccine.

Written as DNA, the CDR3 is TGTGCCAGCAGACAGGGGGCGCATTCACCCCTCCACTTT. Amino acid sequence: CASRQGAHSPLHF. The rearrangement joins TRBV28 to TRBJ1-6; TRBD1 agrees at 9 bases. Germline V lookup: CDR1 MDHEN, CDR2 SYDVKM. J lost 8 bases, V lost 6 bases, and 2 bases had no gene match. The length of the CDR3 is 13 residues.